This passage covers 8 T cell receptor beta chains from one sample sequenced in a study of blood T cells in healthy people across ages. The authors ran a second PCR of 7 to 11 cycles using a sample-barcoded 5' primer and a J-beta primer mix. TCRdb independently ran MiXCR on the 5' RACE reads; one entry per CDR3 protein. The sample lists 800,000 or so distinct CDR3 sequences, around 25% occurring once. These same records also appear under a second study, on T cells of mothers and their children.

The specimen was blood. These receptors were collected from a boy aged 5-17 years in good health.

The chain carries TRBV20-1 and TRBJ2-3, with 7 bases fitting TRBD1. Germline CDR1 reads DFQATT; CDR2 reads SNEGSKA (reference sequence). This CDR3 is built from 14 residues. J gave up 1 base and V 3 bases, and 4 bases lay outside the gene matches. The CDR3 nucleotides are TGCAGTGCTAGGCGCGACAGGGGCACAGATACGCAGTATTTT. Translated, it gives CSARRDRGTDTQYF.

The chain combines TRBV29-1 with TRBJ2-1; possibly TRBD1 or TRBD2 for D (5 bases each). V was cut by 2 bases and J by 0 bases, with 11 bases left in between. The length of the CDR3 is 15 residues. The germline V gene has CDR1 SQVTM and CDR2 ANQGSEA. The chain's CDR3 is CSVERGALSYNEQFF. CDR3 bases: TGCAGCGTTGAAAGAGGGGCCCTCTCCTACAATGAGCAGTTCTTC.

This clonotype was found a few times. The V and J genes are TRBV28 and TRBJ2-7; a possible D gene is TRBD2 (5 bases). Trimming shortened V by 8 bases and J by 9 bases, and 20 bases separated the two germline ends. This CDR3 is built from 13 residues. CDR1 MDHEN and CDR2 SYDVKM come from the germline V gene. CDR3 DNA: TGTGCCAGCTCCCCTGGCCCCCCACGGGGGCAGTACTTC. Amino acids: CASSPGPPRGQYF.

V usage is TRBV24-1 and J usage is TRBJ1-2; TRBD1 agrees at 8 bases. CDR1 KGHDR and CDR2 SFDVKD come from the germline V gene. This CDR3 comprises 12 residues. V gave up 6 bases and J gave up 5 bases; unmatched junction bases: 1. CDR3 in amino acids: CATSQGAYGYTF. In DNA, the CDR3 is TGTGCCACCAGTCAGGGGGCTTATGGCTACACCTTC.

This clonotype was picked up a small number of times. The chain is built from TRBV12-3 or TRBV12-4 and TRBJ2-5; no reliable D call. CDR3 length: 14 residues. V was cut by 1 base and J by 5 bases, with 11 bases left in between. In DNA form, the CDR3 reads TGTGCCAGCAGTTTAGGGATTCCCGGGGAGACCCAGTACTTC. Residues: CASSLGIPGETQYF.

This clonotype was seen a few times. The chain uses TRBV9 and TRBJ1-1; no reliable D call. The germline V gene has CDR1 SGDLS and CDR2 YYNGEE. V was shortened by 4 bases and J by 4 bases, with 14 bases between the two germline ends. The CDR3 covers 14 residues. The DNA of the CDR3 is TGTGCCAGCAGCCCTTTGGGTACGACCACTGAAGCTTTCTTT. It codes for CASSPLGTTTEAFF.

The chain joins TRBV5-4 to TRBJ1-3; D may be TRBD1 (5 bases). The germline V and J ends were trimmed by 0 bases and 0 bases, with 10 bases remaining between them. The CDR3 is 16 amino acids. Germline assignment: CDR1 SGHNT and CDR2 YYREEE (reference sequence). The CDR3 DNA reads as TGTGCCAGCAGCTTGGCGGGACCGACCTCTGGAAACACCATATATTTT. Protein product: CASSLAGPTSGNTIYF.

About this clonotype itself: The junction differs from germline at one of its ends, possibly a read error. The chain couples TRBV7-9 to TRBJ2-5; TRBD1 is a possible D gene (5 bases). The germline gives CDR1 SEHNR, CDR2 FQNEAQ (reference sequence). CDR3 size: 14 residues. CDR3 amino acids: CANSPERGQETQYF. CDR3 sequence (DNA): TGTGCCAACAGCCCCGAAAGGGGCCAAGAGACCCAGTACTTC.